This TCR beta chain stems from a study of post-analysis software for immune sequencing data. Germline trimming cut 4 bases from V and 4 bases from J; bases unmatched to any gene: 5. CDR3 size: 14 residues. Germline loops: CDR1 SGHDT, CDR2 YYEEEE. Unique molecular identifiers were carried by the TCR beta cDNA libraries. In TCRdb, the PCR reads were re-called with MiXCR into one record per CDR3 protein. The sample has roughly 160,000 distinct CDR3 sequences; roughly 40% are singletons. Only a few counts were recorded for this clonotype. The chain links TRBV5-6 to TRBJ1-2; 9 bases fit TRBD1. This sequence was found in a girl under 18 with multiple sclerosis. The sequenced sample was blood, obtained after autologous hematopoietic stem cell transplantation. The chain's CDR3 is CASSVGTGLYGYTF. In DNA form, the CDR3 reads TGTGCCAGCAGCGTCGGGACAGGGCTCTATGGCTACACCTTC.